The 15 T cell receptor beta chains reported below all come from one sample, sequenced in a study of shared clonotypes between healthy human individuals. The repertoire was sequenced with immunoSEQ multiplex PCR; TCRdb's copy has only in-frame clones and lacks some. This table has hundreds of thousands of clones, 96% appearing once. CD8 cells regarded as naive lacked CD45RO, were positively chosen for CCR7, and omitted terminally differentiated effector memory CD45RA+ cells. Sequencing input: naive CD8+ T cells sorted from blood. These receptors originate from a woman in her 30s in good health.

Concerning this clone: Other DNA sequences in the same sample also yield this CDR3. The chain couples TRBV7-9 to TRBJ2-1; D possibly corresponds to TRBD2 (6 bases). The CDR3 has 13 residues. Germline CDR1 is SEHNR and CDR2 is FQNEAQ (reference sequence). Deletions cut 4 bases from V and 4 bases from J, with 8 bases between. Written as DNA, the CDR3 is TGTGCCAGCAGCTCCGGGGGTTACAATGAGCAGTTCTTC. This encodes CASSSGGYNEQFF. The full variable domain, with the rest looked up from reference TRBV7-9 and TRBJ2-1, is DTGVSQNPRHKITKRGQNVTFRCDPISEHNRLYWYRQTLGQGPEFLTYFQNEAQLEKSRLLSDRFSAERPKGSFSTLEIQRTEQGDSAMYLCASSSGGYNEQFFGPGTRLTVL.

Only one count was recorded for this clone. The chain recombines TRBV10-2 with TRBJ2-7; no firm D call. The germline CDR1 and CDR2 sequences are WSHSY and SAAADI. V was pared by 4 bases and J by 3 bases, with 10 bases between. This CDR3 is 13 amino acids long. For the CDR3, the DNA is TGCGCCAGCAGTGGTGTCGAGGACTACGAGCAGTACTTC. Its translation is CASSGVEDYEQYF.

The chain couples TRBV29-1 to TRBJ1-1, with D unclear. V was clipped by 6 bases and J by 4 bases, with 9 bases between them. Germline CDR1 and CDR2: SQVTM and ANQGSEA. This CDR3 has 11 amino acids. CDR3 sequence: CSVWWGTEAFF. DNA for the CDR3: TGCAGCGTATGGTGGGGCACTGAAGCTTTCTTT.

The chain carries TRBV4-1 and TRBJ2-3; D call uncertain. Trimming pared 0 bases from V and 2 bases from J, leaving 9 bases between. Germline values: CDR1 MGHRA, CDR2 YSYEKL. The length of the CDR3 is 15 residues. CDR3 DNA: TGCGCCAGCAGCCAAGAAGATCGGCCCACAGATACGCAGTATTTT. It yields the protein CASSQEDRPTDTQYF.

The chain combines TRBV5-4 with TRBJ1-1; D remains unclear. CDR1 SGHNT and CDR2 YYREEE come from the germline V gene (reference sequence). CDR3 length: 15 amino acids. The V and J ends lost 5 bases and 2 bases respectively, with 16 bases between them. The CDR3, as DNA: TGTGCCAGCAGTCAAGCCGAGGAACTAAACACTGAAGCTTTCTTT. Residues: CASSQAEELNTEAFF.

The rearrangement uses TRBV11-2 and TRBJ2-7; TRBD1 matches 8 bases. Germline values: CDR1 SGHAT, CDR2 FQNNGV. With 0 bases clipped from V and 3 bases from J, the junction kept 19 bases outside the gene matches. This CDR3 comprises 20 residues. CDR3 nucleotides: TGTGCCAGCAGCTTAGATGAGGGCAGGGGGCGAAGAAGGTATTTCTACGAGCAGTACTTC. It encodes CASSLDEGRGRRRYFYEQYF.

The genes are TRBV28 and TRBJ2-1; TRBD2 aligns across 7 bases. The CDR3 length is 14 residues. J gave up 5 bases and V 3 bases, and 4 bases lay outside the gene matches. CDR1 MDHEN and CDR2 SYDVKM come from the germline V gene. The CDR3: CASSLTSRDNEQFF. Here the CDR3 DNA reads TGTGCCAGCAGTTTGACTAGCCGAGACAATGAGCAGTTCTTC.

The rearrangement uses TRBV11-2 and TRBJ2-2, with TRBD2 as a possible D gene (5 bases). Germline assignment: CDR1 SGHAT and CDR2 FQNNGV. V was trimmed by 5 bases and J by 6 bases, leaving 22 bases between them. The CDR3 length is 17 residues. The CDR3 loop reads CASSHSPTARRPGELFF. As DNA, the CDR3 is TGTGCCAGCAGCCACAGCCCTACAGCTCGGAGGCCCGGGGAGCTGTTTTTT.

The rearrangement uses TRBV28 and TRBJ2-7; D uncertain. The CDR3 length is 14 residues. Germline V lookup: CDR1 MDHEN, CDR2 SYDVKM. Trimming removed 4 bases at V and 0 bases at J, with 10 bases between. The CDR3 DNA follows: TGTGCCAGCAGTTGGTTCATTAACTCCTACGAGCAGTACTTC. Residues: CASSWFINSYEQYF.

The CDR3 loop reads CASSRIGRQPQHF. CDR3 nucleotides: TGCGCCAGCAGTCGTATAGGGCGCCAGCCCCAGCATTTT. This chain joins TRBV23-1 and TRBJ1-5, with D unclear. TRBV23-1 has ORF status, its function being uncertain. Trimming shortened V by 4 bases and J by 7 bases, and 11 bases separated the two germline ends. The CDR3 extends over 13 amino acids.

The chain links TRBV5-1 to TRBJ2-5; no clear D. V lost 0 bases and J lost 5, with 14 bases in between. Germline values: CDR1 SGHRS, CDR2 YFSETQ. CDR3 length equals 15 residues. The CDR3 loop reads CASSLEGGVGETQYF. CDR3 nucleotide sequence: TGCGCCAGCAGCTTGGAGGGTGGAGTTGGGGAGACCCAGTACTTC.

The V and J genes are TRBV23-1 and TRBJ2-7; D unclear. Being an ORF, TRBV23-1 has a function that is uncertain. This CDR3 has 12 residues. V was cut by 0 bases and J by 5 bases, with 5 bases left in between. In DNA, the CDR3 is TGCGCCAGCAGTCAATCAGGGCACGAGCAGTACTTC. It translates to CASSQSGHEQYF.

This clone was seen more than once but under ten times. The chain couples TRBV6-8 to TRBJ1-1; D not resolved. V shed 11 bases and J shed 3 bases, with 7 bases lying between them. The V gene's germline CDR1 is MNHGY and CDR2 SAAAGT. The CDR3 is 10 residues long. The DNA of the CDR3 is TGTGCCCTGTGGGACACTGAAGCTTTCTTT. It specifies CALWDTEAFF.

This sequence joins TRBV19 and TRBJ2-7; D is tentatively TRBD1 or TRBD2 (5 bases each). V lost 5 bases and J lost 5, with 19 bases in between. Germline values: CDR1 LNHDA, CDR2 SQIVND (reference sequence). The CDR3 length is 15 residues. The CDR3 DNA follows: TGTGCCAGTAGTCCGTCATCCGGGATGGGGGACGAGCAGTACTTC. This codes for CASSPSSGMGDEQYF.

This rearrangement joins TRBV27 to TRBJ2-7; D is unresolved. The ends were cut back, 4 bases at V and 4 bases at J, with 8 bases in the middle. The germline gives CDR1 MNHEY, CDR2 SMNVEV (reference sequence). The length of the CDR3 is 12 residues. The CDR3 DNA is TGTGCCAGCAGTTCCTTTACTTACGAGCAGTACTTC. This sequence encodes CASSSFTYEQYF.